The 2 T cell receptor beta chains reported below all come from one sample, sequenced in a study of blood T cell repertoires in COVID-19 (TCRdb year 2020). Library construction relied on the immunoSEQ multiplex PCR assay. The clones in this table, taken by TCRdb from immuneACCESS, are in-frame only. Not every clone is retained; where verified, under half of the shortfall comes from an unresolved V gene, and the cause of the rest is unknown. The sample has 300,000 to 400,000 clones on record, about nine tenths of them singletons. More than 5.5% of the sample rests with the top ten. Sequenced: peripheral blood. The receptors shown here come from a woman in her 70s with COVID-19, enrolled during active disease.

This clone was counted a single time. This chain links TRBV5-5 with TRBJ1-2; D is perhaps TRBD1 (6 bases). Per the germline V gene, CDR1 is SGHKS and CDR2 is YYEKEE (reference sequence). There are 16 residues in the CDR3. V lost 0 bases and J lost 4, with 16 bases in between. CDR3 in amino acids: CASSLGYTGPGYGYTF. CDR3 in DNA: TGTGCCAGCAGCTTGGGATATACAGGGCCAGGCTATGGCTACACCTTC.

The chain employs TRBV6-2 or TRBV6-3 and TRBJ2-7, with D possibly being TRBD2 (5 bases). CDR1 MNHEY and CDR2 SVGEGT come from the germline V gene. The CDR3 covers 18 residues. The V end lost 4 bases, the J end lost 4 bases, and 26 bases lay between the germline ends. In DNA, the CDR3 is TGTGCCAGCAGTTCCCACGTTCGCCTCGGGAAGATCAGTTACGAGCAGTACTTC. This sequence encodes CASSSHVRLGKISYEQYF.